The 31 T cell receptor beta chains given below trace back to one sample, sequenced in a study of radiotherapy plus CTLA-4 blockade in lung cancer. Produced via immunoSEQ multiplex PCR; TCRdb's table is partial and in-frame only. The top ten clones hold over 2% of a sample with fewer than 65,000 clones, 65% to 85% of them seen once. Sample: peripheral blood, taken from a patient treated with radiotherapy plus ipilimumab. The receptor source for this set is a human donor with non-small cell lung cancer whose response to radiotherapy plus ipilimumab could not be evaluated.

This clone was found a few times. The chain uses TRBV28 and TRBJ2-7; 11 nucleotides line up with TRBD2. This CDR3 is built from 14 residues. CDR1 is MDHEN, CDR2 SYDVKM, per germline. Trimming cost V 3 bases and J 6 bases; bases outside gene matches: 4. DNA of the CDR3: TGTGCCAGCAGTTTTGTACTAGCGGGAGTCGAGCAGTACTTC. Translating gives CASSFVLAGVEQYF.

CDR3 protein: CASRAGLAGDEQYF. CDR3 DNA: TGTGCCAGCAGGGCGGGACTAGCGGGGGACGAGCAGTACTTC. The chain joins TRBV28 to TRBJ2-7, with 14 positions matching TRBD2. CDR1 and CDR2 from the germline V gene are MDHEN and SYDVKM. The CDR3 contains 14 residues. Germline trimming cut 6 bases from V and 5 bases from J; bases unmatched to any gene: 3.

The V and J genes are TRBV5-1 and TRBJ2-3; 9 bases line up with TRBD1. Germline CDR1 is SGHRS and CDR2 is YFSETQ. This CDR3 spans 17 amino acids. J gave up 3 bases and V 5 bases, and 13 bases lay outside the gene matches. This CDR3 is CASSQGQGSGGTDTQYF. CDR3 coding DNA: TGCGCCAGCAGTCAGGGACAGGGATCGGGTGGTACAGATACGCAGTATTTT.

The chain couples TRBV5-6 to TRBJ2-2, with a tentative D call TRBD2 (6 bases). Germline CDR1 SGHDT, CDR2 YYEEEE. V was trimmed by 0 bases and J by 0 bases, leaving 12 bases between them. This CDR3 has 17 amino acids. CDR3 amino acids: CASSLAGTPTNTGELFF. The CDR3 DNA sequence: TGTGCCAGCAGCTTGGCAGGGACTCCGACGAACACCGGGGAGCTGTTTTTT.

In its sample, this clone was seen once. The chain combines TRBV5-6 with TRBJ2-2, with 7 nucleotides matching TRBD1. Germline-derived CDR1 and CDR2 are SGHDT and YYEEEE. This CDR3 is 14 amino acids long. Trimming removed 4 bases from V and 5 bases from J; junction bases left unmatched: 5. CDR3 residues: CASSHRGGTGELFF. CDR3 sequence (DNA): TGTGCCAGCAGCCACAGGGGTGGGACCGGGGAGCTGTTTTTT.

The rearrangement links TRBV10-3 to TRBJ1-6, with TRBD1 as a possible D gene (5 bases). This CDR3 is 14 amino acids long. V lost 10 bases, J lost 0 bases, and 10 bases lay in between. The germline CDR1 and CDR2 sequences are ENHRY and SYGVKD. In DNA, the CDR3 is TGTGCCACCCACGACAGCTCCTATAATTCACCCCTCCACTTT. Residues: CATHDSSYNSPLHF.

This clone was observed a few times. The chain has TRBV19 and TRBJ2-7, with 7 bases that match TRBD1. J lost 3 bases, V lost 5 bases, and 10 bases had no gene match. The V gene's germline CDR1 is LNHDA and CDR2 SQIVND (reference sequence). The CDR3 extends over 15 amino acids. CDR3 sequence reads: CASSAPSRQGYEQYF. The CDR3 nucleotides are TGTGCCAGTAGTGCACCAAGCCGACAGGGCTACGAGCAGTACTTC.

The chain has TRBV18 and TRBJ1-1; 9 bases are shared with TRBD1. The CDR3 extends over 15 amino acids. Germline values: CDR1 KGHSH, CDR2 LQKENI. Losses at the gene ends were 3 bases for V and 10 bases for J; bases not matched to a gene: 12. CDR3 in DNA: TGTGCCAGCTCACCTACCCGAACAGGGGGCCGGGGAGCTTTCTTT. It yields the protein CASSPTRTGGRGAFF.

The chain is built from TRBV7-9 and TRBJ2-7; 7 positions match TRBD2. This CDR3 region has 13 residues. CDR1 is SEHNR and CDR2 is FQNEAQ in the germline V gene (reference sequence). V shed 3 bases and J 2 bases; nucleotides not matched to a gene: 1. CDR3 protein: CASSFGGTYEQYF. The CDR3 bases are TGTGCCAGCAGCTTCGGGGGGACCTACGAGCAGTACTTC.

V usage is TRBV9 and J usage is TRBJ1-1; D unresolved. Trimming removed 0 bases from V and 0 bases from J, with 9 bases in between. The germline gives CDR1 SGDLS, CDR2 YYNGEE. The CDR3 loop spans 15 amino acids. Here the CDR3 reads CASSVGQSMNTEAFF. In nucleotides, the CDR3 is TGTGCCAGCAGCGTAGGGCAGTCCATGAACACTGAAGCTTTCTTT.

The V gene is TRBV9, the J gene TRBJ2-5, with 7 positions matching TRBD1. The CDR3 has 15 residues. Per germline, CDR1 SGDLS and CDR2 YYNGEE. V lost 0 bases and J lost 2; bases outside the gene matches: 4. CDR3 in amino acids: CASSVGTGEQETQYF. CDR3 in DNA: TGTGCCAGCAGCGTAGGCACAGGGGAACAAGAGACCCAGTACTTC.

This chain joins TRBV5-4 and TRBJ2-5, with a weak D call TRBD2 (6 bases). The CDR3 length is 14 residues. V was pared by 4 bases and J by 1 base, with 11 bases between. The V gene's germline CDR1 is SGHNT and CDR2 YYREEE (reference sequence). CDR3 bases: TGTGCCAGCAGCCCTCGGGACTTCCAAGAGACCCAGTACTTC. Its translation is CASSPRDFQETQYF.

This clone was counted once. The chain has TRBV29-1 and TRBJ2-7; D might be TRBD2 (6 bases). V was pared by 4 bases and J by 6 bases, with 10 bases between. The germline gives CDR1 SQVTM, CDR2 ANQGSEA. The CDR3 is 11 residues long. The CDR3 region has the DNA TGCAGCGTTGTAAGGGGAGGCGAGCAGTACTTC. It codes for CSVVRGGEQYF.

The V and J genes are TRBV5-6 and TRBJ1-1; 7 positions match TRBD1. The CDR3 spans 16 residues. Germline trimming cut 4 bases from V and 4 bases from J; bases unmatched to any gene: 13. From germline, CDR1 is SGHDT and CDR2 YYEEEE. The CDR3 DNA follows: TGTGCCAGCAGCCGCCATCGCAGGGGGATGACCACTGAAGCTTTCTTT. Translation: CASSRHRRGMTTEAFF.

This chain joins TRBV19 and TRBJ1-5; the D is unclear. Trimming stripped 4 bases from V and 7 bases from J, with 8 bases between. The CDR3 is 12 residues long. The germline V gene encodes CDR1 LNHDA and CDR2 SQIVND (reference sequence). In DNA form, the CDR3 reads TGTGCCAGTAGTACAGTACCCCAGCCCCAGCATTTT. Translating it yields CASSTVPQPQHF. The whole variable domain, remainder taken from reference TRBV19 and TRBJ1-5, is DGGITQSPKYLFRKEGQNVTLSCEQNLNHDAMYWYRQDPGQGLRLIYYSQIVNDFQKGDIAEGYSVSREKKESFPLTVTSAQKNPTAFYLCASSTVPQPQHFGDGTRLSIL.

This chain joins TRBV7-8 and TRBJ2-7, with D perhaps TRBD2 (6 bases). CDR1 SGHVS and CDR2 FQNEAQ come from the germline V gene. This CDR3 has 14 amino acids. The germline V and J ends were trimmed by 7 bases and 5 bases, with 18 bases remaining between them. The CDR3 here is CASNLRDSGDEQYF. The CDR3 nucleotides read TGTGCCAGCAACCTTCGGGACTCCGGCGACGAGCAGTACTTC. Drawing the rest from reference TRBV7-8 and TRBJ2-7, the complete variable domain is GAGVSQSPRYKVAKRGQDVALRCDPISGHVSLFWYQQALGQGPEFLTYFQNEAQLDKSGLPSDRFFAERPEGSVSTLKIQRTQQEDSAVYLCASNLRDSGDEQYFGPGTRLTVT.

This rearrangement joins TRBV7-3 to TRBJ2-1; a possible D gene is TRBD2 (6 bases). This CDR3 has 14 amino acids. Trimming removed 6 bases at V and 7 bases at J, with 16 bases between. Germline V lookup: CDR1 SGHTA, CDR2 FQGTGA. In DNA, the CDR3 is TGTGCCAGCAGTCCTCCTGGGGAGGCGAATGAGCAGTTCTTC. Encoded protein: CASSPPGEANEQFF.

The chain is built from TRBV5-1 and TRBJ2-3; 8 nucleotides match TRBD1. The V segment lost 4 bases and the J segment 2 bases; nucleotides outside the gene matches: 15. The CDR3 runs 18 residues. Germline lookup yields CDR1 SGHRS and CDR2 YFSETQ. In DNA form, the CDR3 reads TGCGCCAGCAGCCTTGGACAGGGTTCGGATTTTTACACAGATACGCAGTATTTT. It encodes CASSLGQGSDFYTDTQYF. Full variable domain (rest looked up from reference TRBV5-1 and TRBJ2-3): KAGVTQTPRYLIKTRGQQVTLSCSPISGHRSVSWYQQTPGQGLQFLFEYFSETQRNKGNFPGRFSGRQFSNSRSEMNVSTLELGDSALYLCASSLGQGSDFYTDTQYFGPGTRLTVL.

This chain joins TRBV19 and TRBJ1-5, with TRBD1 matching over 8 bases. Trimming removed 5 bases from V and 2 bases from J; junction bases left unmatched: 8. The CDR3 is 16 amino acids. The germline V gene encodes CDR1 LNHDA and CDR2 SQIVND (reference sequence). CDR3 region: CASSFLGQGGNQPQHF. Written as DNA, the CDR3 is TGTGCCAGTAGTTTTCTAGGACAGGGTGGCAATCAGCCCCAGCATTTT.

This clone was observed a handful of times. The chain links TRBV6-5 to TRBJ1-3, with D unresolved. Deletions cut 0 bases from V and 0 bases from J, with 9 bases between. Germline assignment: CDR1 MNHEY and CDR2 SVGAGI. The CDR3 contains 16 residues. CDR3 coding DNA: TGTGCCAGCAGTTACTCGGCTTTCCGCTCTGGAAACACCATATATTTT. It specifies CASSYSAFRSGNTIYF.

V gene TRBV7-9 combines with J gene TRBJ2-3; D remains ambiguous. V shed 6 bases and J shed 5 bases, with 12 bases lying between them. The CDR3 contains 13 residues. Germline CDR1 SEHNR, CDR2 FQNEAQ (reference sequence). In DNA form, the CDR3 reads TGTGCCAGCAGTCCCACCTACAGAGATACGCAGTATTTT. Residues: CASSPTYRDTQYF.

The chain is built from TRBV29-1 and TRBJ2-5, with D possibly matching TRBD2 (6 bases). From germline, CDR1 is SQVTM and CDR2 ANQGSEA. This CDR3 is built from 14 residues. Trimming stripped 8 bases from V and 0 bases from J, with 16 bases between. CDR3 region: CSYRWGDYQETQYF. The CDR3 DNA sequence: TGCAGCTATAGGTGGGGGGACTACCAAGAGACCCAGTACTTC.

The genes are TRBV7-9 and TRBJ2-7, with 13 nucleotides matching TRBD2. Germline V lookup: CDR1 SEHNR, CDR2 FQNEAQ (reference sequence). V trimming: 4 bases; J trimming: 5 bases; junction bases outside the gene matches: 14. The CDR3 sequence is 18 residues long. The CDR3 bases are TGTGCCAGCAGCTCTGGGGCAATCGGGACTAGCGGGGTTGACGAGCAGTACTTC. Amino acid sequence: CASSSGAIGTSGVDEQYF.

V and J are TRBV7-5 and TRBJ1-2; the D call in the table, TRBD1, was not verified against the DNA. TRBV7-5 is a pseudogene segment. The CDR3 is 18 residues long. The CDR3 protein is CVRSLALGQGLSCFGYTF. The CDR3 coding sequence is TGTGTCAGAAGCTTAGCACTGGGACAGGGACTTTCATGTTTTGGCTACACCTTC.

The chain joins TRBV7-3 to TRBJ2-7; the D gene is possibly TRBD1 (6 bases). The CDR3 totals 13 residues. The germline CDR1 and CDR2 sequences are SGHTA and FQGTGA. V was cut by 5 bases and J by 6 bases, with 14 bases left in between. CDR3 sequence reads: CASSHGGGSEQYF. CDR3 nucleotide sequence: TGTGCCAGCAGCCATGGGGGCGGTTCCGAGCAGTACTTC.

This clone ranks as medium-sized. V is TRBV10-2 and J is TRBJ2-2; 7 bases are shared with TRBD2. The V and J ends lost 6 bases and 5 bases, in that order; junction bases with no gene match: 9. CDR3 length: 15 residues. CDR1 WSHSY and CDR2 SAAADI come from the germline V gene. The CDR3 region is CASSETSVGTGELFF. In DNA, the CDR3 is TGCGCCAGCAGCGAAACTAGCGTTGGGACCGGGGAGCTGTTTTTT.

This clone has more than one count but fewer than ten. The chain uses TRBV9 and TRBJ2-5; TRBD1 might be the D (5 bases). Trimming removed 4 bases at V and 5 bases at J, with 12 bases between. The CDR3 extends over 13 amino acids. The germline V gene encodes CDR1 SGDLS and CDR2 YYNGEE. Written as DNA, the CDR3 is TGTGCCAGCAGCCTTTCTTCAGGGGAGACCCAGTACTTC. Translation: CASSLSSGETQYF.

The V gene is TRBV11-3, the J gene TRBJ1-1; D uncertain. V was pared by 3 bases and J by 3 bases, with 8 bases between. Germline loops: CDR1 SGHNT, CDR2 YENEEA. CDR3 length: 13 amino acids. The CDR3 sequence is CASSFREDTEAFF. DNA for the CDR3: TGTGCCAGCAGCTTTAGGGAGGACACTGAAGCTTTCTTT. The whole variable domain, filled in from reference TRBV11-3 and TRBJ1-1, reads EAGVVQSPRYKIIEKKQPVAFWCNPISGHNTLYWYLQNLGQGPELLIRYENEEAVDDSQLPKDRFSAERLKGVDSTLKIQPAELGDSAVYLCASSFREDTEAFFGQGTRLTVV.

This clone was observed once. J is TRBJ1-5 and V is TRBV9; perhaps TRBD1 as D (6 bases). With 0 bases removed from V and 7 bases from J, the gap between germline ends came to 11 bases. The CDR3 sequence is 14 residues long. CDR1 is SGDLS, CDR2 YYNGEE, per germline. The CDR3 spells CASSVGPGVQPQHF. As DNA, the CDR3 is TGTGCCAGCAGCGTAGGCCCAGGGGTGCAGCCCCAGCATTTT.

V usage is TRBV30 and J usage is TRBJ2-1, with D unresolved. The germline V and J ends were trimmed by 0 bases and 5 bases, with 8 bases remaining between them. The CDR3 contains 13 residues. Germline V lookup: CDR1 GTSNPN, CDR2 SVGIG (reference sequence). In DNA, the CDR3 is TGTGCCTGGAGTGTAGGAGTCCACAATGAGCAGTTCTTC. Its protein is CAWSVGVHNEQFF.

CDR3 amino acids: CATKLGQVNYGYTF. CDR3 in DNA: TGTGCCACCAAACTGGGACAGGTGAACTATGGCTACACCTTC. V and J are TRBV15 and TRBJ1-2, with 8 bases identical to TRBD1. With 7 bases clipped from V and 2 bases from J, the junction kept 6 bases outside the gene matches. Germline lookup yields CDR1 LNHNV and CDR2 YYDKDF (reference sequence). This CDR3 spans 14 amino acids.